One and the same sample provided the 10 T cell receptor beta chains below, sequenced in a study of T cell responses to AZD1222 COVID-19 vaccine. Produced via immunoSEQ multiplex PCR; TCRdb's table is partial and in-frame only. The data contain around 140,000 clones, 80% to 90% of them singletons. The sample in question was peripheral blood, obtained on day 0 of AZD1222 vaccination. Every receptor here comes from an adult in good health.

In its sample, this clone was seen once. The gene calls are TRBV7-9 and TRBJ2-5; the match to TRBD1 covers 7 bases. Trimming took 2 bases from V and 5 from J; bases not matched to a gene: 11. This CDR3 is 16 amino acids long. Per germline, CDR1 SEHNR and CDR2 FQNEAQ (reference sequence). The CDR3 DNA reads TGTGCCAGCAGCTTAAGCCCCGACAGGGCTCAGGAGACCCAGTACTTC. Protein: CASSLSPDRAQETQYF.

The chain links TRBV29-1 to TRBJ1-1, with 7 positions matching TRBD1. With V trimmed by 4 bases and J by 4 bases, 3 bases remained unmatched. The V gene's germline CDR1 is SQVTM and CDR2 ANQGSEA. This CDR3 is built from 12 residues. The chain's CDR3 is CSVVRGPTEAFF. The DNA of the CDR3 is TGCAGCGTTGTGAGGGGGCCCACTGAAGCTTTCTTT. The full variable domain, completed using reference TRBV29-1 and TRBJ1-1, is SAVISQKPSRDICQRGTSLTIQCQVDSQVTMMFWYRQQPGQSLTLIATANQGSEATYESGFVIDKFPISRPNLTFSTLTVSNMSPEDSSIYLCSVVRGPTEAFFGQGTRLTVV.

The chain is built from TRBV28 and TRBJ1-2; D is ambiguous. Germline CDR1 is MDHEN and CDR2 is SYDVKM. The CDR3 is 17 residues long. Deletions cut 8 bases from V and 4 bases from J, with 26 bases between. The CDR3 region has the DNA TGTGCCAGCTCTCTTTCATGGGAAGCAGCTGCCGGCTATGGCTACACCTTC. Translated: CASSLSWEAAAGYGYTF.

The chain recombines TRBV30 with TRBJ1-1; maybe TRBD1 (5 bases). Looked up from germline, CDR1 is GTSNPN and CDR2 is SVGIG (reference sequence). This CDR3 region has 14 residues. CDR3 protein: CACTRGLRRTEAFF. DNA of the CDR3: TGTGCTTGCACCCGGGGCCTGCGACGCACTGAAGCTTTCTTT.

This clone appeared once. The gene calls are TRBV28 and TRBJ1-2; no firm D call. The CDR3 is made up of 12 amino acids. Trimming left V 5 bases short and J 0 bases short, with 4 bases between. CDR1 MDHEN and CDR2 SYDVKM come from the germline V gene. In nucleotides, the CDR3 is TGTGCCAGCAGTACAGCTAACTATGGCTACACCTTC. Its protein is CASSTANYGYTF.

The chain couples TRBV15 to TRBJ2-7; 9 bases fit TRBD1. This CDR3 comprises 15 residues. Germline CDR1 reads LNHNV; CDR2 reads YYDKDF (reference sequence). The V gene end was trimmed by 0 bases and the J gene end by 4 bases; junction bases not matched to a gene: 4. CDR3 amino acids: CATSREQGAIYEQYF. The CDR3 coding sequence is TGTGCCACCAGCAGAGAACAGGGGGCGATTTACGAGCAGTACTTC.

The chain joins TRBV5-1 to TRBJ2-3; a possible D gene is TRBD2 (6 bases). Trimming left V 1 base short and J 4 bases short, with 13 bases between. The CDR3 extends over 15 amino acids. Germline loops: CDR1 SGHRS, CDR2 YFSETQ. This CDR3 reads CASSLNPSVSDTQYF. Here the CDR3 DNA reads TGCGCCAGCAGCTTGAACCCTAGCGTTTCAGATACGCAGTATTTT.

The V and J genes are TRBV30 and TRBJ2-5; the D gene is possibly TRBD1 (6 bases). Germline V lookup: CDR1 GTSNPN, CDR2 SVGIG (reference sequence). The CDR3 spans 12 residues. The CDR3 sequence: CATNTGMETQYF. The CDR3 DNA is TGTGCGACAAATACAGGGATGGAGACCCAGTACTTC.

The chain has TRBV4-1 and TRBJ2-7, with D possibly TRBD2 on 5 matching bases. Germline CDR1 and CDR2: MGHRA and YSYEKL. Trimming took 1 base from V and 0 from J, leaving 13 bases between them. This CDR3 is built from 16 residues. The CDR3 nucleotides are TGCGCCAGCAGCCAAGGATTGGTAGGGAGCTCCTACGAGCAGTACTTC. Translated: CASSQGLVGSSYEQYF.

For the CDR3, the DNA is TGTGCCAGCAGCTTGGTGGGGCGCAGGGGAGTACTATATGGCTACACCTTC. Its protein product is CASSLVGRRGVLYGYTF. The chain carries TRBV5-4 and TRBJ1-2, with D perhaps TRBD1 (6 bases). Between the trimmed V and J ends, which lost 0 bases and 5 bases, there was a span of 20 bases. CDR3 length equals 17 residues. Germline assignment: CDR1 SGHNT and CDR2 YYREEE (reference sequence).